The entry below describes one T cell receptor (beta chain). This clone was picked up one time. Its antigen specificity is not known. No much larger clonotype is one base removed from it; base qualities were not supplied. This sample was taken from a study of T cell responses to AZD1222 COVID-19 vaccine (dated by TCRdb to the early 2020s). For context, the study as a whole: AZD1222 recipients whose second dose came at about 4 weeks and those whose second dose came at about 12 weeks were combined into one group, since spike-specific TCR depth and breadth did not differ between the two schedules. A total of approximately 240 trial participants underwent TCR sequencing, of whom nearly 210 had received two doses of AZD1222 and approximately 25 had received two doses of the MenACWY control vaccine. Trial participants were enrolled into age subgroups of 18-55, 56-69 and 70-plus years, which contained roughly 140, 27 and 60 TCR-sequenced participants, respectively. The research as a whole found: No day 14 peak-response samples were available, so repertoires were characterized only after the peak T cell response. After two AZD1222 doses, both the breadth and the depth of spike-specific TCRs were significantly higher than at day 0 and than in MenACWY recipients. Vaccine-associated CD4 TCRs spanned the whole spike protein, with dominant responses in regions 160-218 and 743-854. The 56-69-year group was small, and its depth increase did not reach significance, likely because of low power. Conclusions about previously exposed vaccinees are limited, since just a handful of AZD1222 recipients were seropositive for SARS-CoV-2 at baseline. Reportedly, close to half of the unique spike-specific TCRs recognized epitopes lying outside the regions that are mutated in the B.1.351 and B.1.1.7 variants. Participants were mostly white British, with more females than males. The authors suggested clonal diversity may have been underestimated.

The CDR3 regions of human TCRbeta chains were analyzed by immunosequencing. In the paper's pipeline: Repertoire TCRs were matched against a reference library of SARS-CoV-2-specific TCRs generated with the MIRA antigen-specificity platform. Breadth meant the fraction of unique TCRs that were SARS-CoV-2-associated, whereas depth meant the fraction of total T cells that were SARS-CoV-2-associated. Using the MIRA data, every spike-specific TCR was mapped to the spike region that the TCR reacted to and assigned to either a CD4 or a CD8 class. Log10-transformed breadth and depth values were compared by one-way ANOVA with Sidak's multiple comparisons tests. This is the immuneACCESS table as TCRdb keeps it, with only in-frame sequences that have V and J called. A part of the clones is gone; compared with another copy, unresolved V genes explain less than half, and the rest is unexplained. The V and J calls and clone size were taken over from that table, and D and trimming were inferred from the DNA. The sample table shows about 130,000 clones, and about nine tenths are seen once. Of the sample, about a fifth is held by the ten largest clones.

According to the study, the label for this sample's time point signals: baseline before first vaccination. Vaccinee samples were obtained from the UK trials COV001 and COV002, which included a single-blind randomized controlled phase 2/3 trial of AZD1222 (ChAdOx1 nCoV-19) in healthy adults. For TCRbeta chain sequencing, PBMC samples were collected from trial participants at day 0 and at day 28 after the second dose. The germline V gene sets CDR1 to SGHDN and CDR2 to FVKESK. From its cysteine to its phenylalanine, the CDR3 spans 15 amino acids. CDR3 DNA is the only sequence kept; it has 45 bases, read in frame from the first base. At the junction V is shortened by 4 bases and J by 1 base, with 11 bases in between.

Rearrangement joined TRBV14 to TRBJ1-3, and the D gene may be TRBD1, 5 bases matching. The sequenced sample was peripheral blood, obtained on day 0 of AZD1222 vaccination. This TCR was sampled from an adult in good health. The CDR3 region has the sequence CASSRDLISGNTIYF. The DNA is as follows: TGTGCCAGCAGCCGGGACCTTATATCTGGAAACACCATATATTTT. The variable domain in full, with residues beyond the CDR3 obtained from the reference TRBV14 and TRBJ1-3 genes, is EAGVTQFPSHSVIEKGQTVTLRCDPISGHDNLYWYRRVMGKEIKFLLHFVKESKQDESGMPNNRFLAERTGGTYSTLKVQPAELEDSGVYFCASSRDLISGNTIYFGEGSWLTVV.